Listed below are T cell receptor beta chains from one sample, sequenced in a study of cytomegalovirus exposure and HLA in healthy donors. The protocol was immunoSEQ multiplex PCR, while the TCRdb copy is restricted to in-frame clones and leaves out a portion. This table holds 90,000 to 100,000 clones, roughly two thirds found once. The sample taken for sequencing was PBMCs. The receptors were gathered from a female donor in good health and CMV-seronegative. Each CDR3 is given with its conserved first and last residue. The order of the fields is J gene, V gene, D gene, clone size, CDR3 DNA, CDR3 protein. D genes are given only for firm matches. Clone size is not always given. Where it is, it says once, few, many or a class for expanded clones.

TRBJ2-7	TRBV7-9	.	.	TGTGCCAGCAGCTTAGCTCCTTTCTACGAGCAGTACTTC	CASSLAPFYEQYF
TRBJ1-1	TRBV6-5	.	.	TGTGCCAGCAGTTATTACCAGGGAGGCACTGAAGCTTTCTTT	CASSYYQGGTEAFF
TRBJ2-7	TRBV28	TRBD2	.	TGTGCCAGCAGTCTATCGTGGACTAGCGGCCGGGAAGGGGACGAGCAGTACTTC	CASSLSWTSGREGDEQYF
TRBJ2-1	TRBV4-1	.	.	TGCGCCAGCAGCCAACCGGGACTTTCCTACAATGAGCAGTTCTTC	CASSQPGLSYNEQFF
TRBJ2-3	TRBV11-3	TRBD1	few	TGTGCCAGCAGACCAACAGGGGGGAAAAATACGCAGTATTTT	CASRPTGGKNTQYF
TRBJ2-7	TRBV6-1	TRBD2	.	TGTGCCAGCAGGCCCACTAGCGGGACCTACGAGCAGTACTTC	CASRPTSGTYEQYF
TRBJ1-5	TRBV4-1	.	.	TGCGCCAGCAGCCAAGATCACACGGGTAATCAGCCCCAGCATTTT	CASSQDHTGNQPQHF
TRBJ2-5	TRBV6-5	TRBD1	few	TGTGCCAGCAGAGGACAGGGGCGGGAGACCCAGTACTTC	CASRGQGRETQYF
TRBJ1-2	TRBV7-2	TRBD1	.	TGTGCCAGCAGCAACCACGGACAGGGCTATGGCTACACCTTC	CASSNHGQGYGYTF
TRBJ2-3	TRBV10-2	.	.	TGCGCCACCATTTCCCGGAACGGGGGTGCAGATACGCAGTATTTT	CATISRNGGADTQYF
TRBJ2-7	TRBV10-2	TRBD1	.	TGCGCCAGCAGTGAGTCGGAGAAATACAGGGGATACCTCGTTTGCGAGCAGTACTTC	CASSESEKYRGYLVCEQYF
TRBJ2-1	TRBV7-2	.	.	TGTGCCAGCAGCTCCGCGCCTGAGCAGTTCTTC	CASSSAPEQFF
TRBJ2-7	TRBV28	TRBD1	few	TGTGCCAGCAGTTTCCCTTCAAGACAGGGAAGGTACGAGCAGTACTTC	CASSFPSRQGRYEQYF
TRBJ2-6	TRBV27	.	.	TGTGCCAGCAGTTTAGAGGGAGCGGCCGGGGCCAACGTCCTGACTTTC	CASSLEGAAGANVLTF
TRBJ2-7	TRBV29-1	.	.	TGCAGCGTTGAAGGGACAGACGACGAGCAGTACTTC	CSVEGTDDEQYF
TRBJ2-7	TRBV9	TRBD2	.	TGTGCCAGCAGCCCCGCCCCTAGCGGAAGCTCCTACGAGCAGTACTTC	CASSPAPSGSSYEQYF
TRBJ1-2	TRBV4-3	.	.	TGCGCCAGCAGCCAAGGGTTTCCAGGGGAAATCTATGGCTACACCTTC	CASSQGFPGEIYGYTF
TRBJ1-2	TRBV30	TRBD1	.	TGTGCCTGGCTTCATGACAGGGGGTCTGGCTACACCTTC	CAWLHDRGSGYTF
TRBJ2-5	TRBV5-1	.	.	TGCGCCAGCAGCTTGGCTCTGGACAGCGAAGAGACCCAGTACTTC	CASSLALDSEETQYF
TRBJ1-4	TRBV7-8	.	.	TGTGCCAGCAGCTTAGGATCGAGCGGGGAGTTGTCGGAAAAACTGTTTTTT	CASSLGSSGELSEKLFF
TRBJ1-2	TRBV7-9	.	few	TGTGCCAGCAGCCCTGGACAGCGGTACTATGGCTACACCTTC	CASSPGQRYYGYTF
TRBJ2-5	TRBV5-6	.	many	TGTGCCAGCAGCGGGGAGGAGACCCAGTACTTC	CASSGEETQYF